This T cell receptor beta chain was identified in a study of T cell responses to AZD1222 COVID-19 vaccine. Overall study findings and caveats: Of spike-specific TCRs, nearly half reportedly target regions left unmutated in variants. Most donors were white British, females outnumbered males, and clonal diversity was possibly underestimated. Repertoires were obtained only post-peak T cell response. Just a handful of AZD1222 recipients were seropositive at baseline.

Germline assignment: CDR1 SNHLY and CDR2 FYNNEI. The CDR3 has 15 residues. Trimming shortened V by 4 bases and J by 0 bases, and 10 bases separated the two germline ends. Method: immunoSEQ multiplex PCR; TCRdb's copy keeps in-frame clones and lacks some. The profile covers around 99,000 clones, with just over 90% appearing a single time and approximately 5.6% taken by the ten largest. As regards this clone: Antigen unknown.

The V call is TRBV2, the J call TRBJ1-5, with D unclear. The sequence was obtained from an adult who received the AZD1222 COVID-19 vaccine. The specimen comprised peripheral blood, sampled 28 days after the second AZD1222 dose. The CDR3 coding sequence is TGTGCCAGCAGTGCATCCGGAAATAGCAATCAGCCCCAGCATTTT. The encoded protein is CASSASGNSNQPQHF.